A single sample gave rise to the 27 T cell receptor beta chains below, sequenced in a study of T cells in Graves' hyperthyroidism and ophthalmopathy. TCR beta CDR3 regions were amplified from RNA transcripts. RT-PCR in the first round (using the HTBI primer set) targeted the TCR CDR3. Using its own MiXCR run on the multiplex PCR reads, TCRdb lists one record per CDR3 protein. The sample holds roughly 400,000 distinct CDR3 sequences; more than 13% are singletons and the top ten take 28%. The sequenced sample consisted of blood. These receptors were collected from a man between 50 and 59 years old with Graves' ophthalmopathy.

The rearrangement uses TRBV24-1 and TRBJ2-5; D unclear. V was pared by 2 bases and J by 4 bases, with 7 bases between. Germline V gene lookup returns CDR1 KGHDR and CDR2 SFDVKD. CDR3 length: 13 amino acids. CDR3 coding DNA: TGTGCCACCAGTGATTCGACCCGAGAGACCCAGTACTTC. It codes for CATSDSTRETQYF.

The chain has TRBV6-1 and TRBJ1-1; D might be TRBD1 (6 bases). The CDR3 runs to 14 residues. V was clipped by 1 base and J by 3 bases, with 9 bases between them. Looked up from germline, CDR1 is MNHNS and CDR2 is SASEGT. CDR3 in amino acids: CASSEETGYTEAFF. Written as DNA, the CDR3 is TGTGCCAGCAGTGAAGAAACAGGGTACACTGAAGCTTTCTTT.

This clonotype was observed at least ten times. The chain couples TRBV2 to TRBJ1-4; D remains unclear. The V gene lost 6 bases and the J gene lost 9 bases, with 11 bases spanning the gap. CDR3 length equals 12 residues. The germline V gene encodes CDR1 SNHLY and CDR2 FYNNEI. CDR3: CASSLAVQKLFF. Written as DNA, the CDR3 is TGTGCCAGCAGCCTGGCCGTCCAAAAACTGTTTTTT.

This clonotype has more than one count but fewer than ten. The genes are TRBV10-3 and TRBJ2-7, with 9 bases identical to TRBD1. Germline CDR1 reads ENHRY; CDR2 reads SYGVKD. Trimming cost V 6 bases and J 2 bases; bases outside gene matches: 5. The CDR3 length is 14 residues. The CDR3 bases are TGTGCCATCAGGGGGACAGGGCTGGCCTACGAGCAGTACTTC. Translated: CAIRGTGLAYEQYF.

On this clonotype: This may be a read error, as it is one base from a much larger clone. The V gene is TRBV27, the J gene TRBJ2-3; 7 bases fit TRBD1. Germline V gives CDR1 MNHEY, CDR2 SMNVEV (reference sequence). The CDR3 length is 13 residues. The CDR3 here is CASSRQGPDMQYF. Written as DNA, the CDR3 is TGTGCCAGCAGTCGACAGGGCCCAGATATGCAGTATTTT.

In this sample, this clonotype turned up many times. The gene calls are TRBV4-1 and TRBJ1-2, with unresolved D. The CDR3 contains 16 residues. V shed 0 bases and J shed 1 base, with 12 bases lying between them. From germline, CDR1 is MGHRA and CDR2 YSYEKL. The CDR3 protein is CASSQERDRYNYGYTF. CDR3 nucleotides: TGCGCCAGCAGCCAAGAACGCGACCGATATAACTATGGCTACACCTTC.

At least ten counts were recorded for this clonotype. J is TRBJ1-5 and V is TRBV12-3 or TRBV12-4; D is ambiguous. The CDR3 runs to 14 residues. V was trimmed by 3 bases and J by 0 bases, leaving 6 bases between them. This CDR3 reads CASSLPISNQPQHF. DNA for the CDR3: TGTGCCAGCAGTTTGCCGATTAGCAATCAGCCCCAGCATTTT.

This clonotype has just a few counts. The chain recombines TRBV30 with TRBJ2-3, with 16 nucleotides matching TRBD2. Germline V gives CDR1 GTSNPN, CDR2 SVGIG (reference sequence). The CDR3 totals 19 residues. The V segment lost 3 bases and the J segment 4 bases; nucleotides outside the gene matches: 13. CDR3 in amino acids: CAWSVFGTSGRAGADTQYF. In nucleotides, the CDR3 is TGTGCCTGGAGCGTATTCGGGACTAGCGGGAGGGCCGGGGCAGATACGCAGTATTTT.

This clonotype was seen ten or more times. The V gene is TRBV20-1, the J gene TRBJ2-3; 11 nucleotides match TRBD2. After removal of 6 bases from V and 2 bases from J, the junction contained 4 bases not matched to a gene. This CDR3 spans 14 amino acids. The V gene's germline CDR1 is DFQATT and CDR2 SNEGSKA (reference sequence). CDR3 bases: TGCAGTGCGAGACTAGCGGGGATCACAGATACGCAGTATTTT. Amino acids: CSARLAGITDTQYF.

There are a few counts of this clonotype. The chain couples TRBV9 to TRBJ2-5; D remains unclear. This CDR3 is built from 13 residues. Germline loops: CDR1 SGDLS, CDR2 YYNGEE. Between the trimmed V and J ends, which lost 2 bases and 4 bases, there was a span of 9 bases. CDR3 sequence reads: CASSVPPRETQYF. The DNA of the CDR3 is TGTGCCAGCAGCGTTCCACCTCGAGAGACCCAGTACTTC.

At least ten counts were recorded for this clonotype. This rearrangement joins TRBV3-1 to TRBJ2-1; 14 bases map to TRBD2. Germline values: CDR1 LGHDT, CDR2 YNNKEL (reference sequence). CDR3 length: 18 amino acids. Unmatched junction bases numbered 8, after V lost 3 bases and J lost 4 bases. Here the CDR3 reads CASSHQGLAGDLYNEQFF. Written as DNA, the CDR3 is TGTGCCAGCAGCCACCAGGGACTAGCGGGAGACCTATACAATGAGCAGTTCTTC.

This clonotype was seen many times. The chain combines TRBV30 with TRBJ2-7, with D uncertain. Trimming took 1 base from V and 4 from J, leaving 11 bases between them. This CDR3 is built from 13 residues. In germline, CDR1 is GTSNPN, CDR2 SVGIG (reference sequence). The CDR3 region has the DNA TGTGCCTGGAGTGCGCTTTATGGGTACGAGCAGTACTTC. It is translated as CAWSALYGYEQYF.

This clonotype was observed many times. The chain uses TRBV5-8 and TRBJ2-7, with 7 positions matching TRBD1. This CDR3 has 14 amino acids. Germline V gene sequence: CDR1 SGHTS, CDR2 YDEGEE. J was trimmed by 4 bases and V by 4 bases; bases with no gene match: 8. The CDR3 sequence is CASSPRDSWYEQYF. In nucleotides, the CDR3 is TGTGCCAGCAGCCCCCGGGACAGTTGGTACGAGCAGTACTTC.

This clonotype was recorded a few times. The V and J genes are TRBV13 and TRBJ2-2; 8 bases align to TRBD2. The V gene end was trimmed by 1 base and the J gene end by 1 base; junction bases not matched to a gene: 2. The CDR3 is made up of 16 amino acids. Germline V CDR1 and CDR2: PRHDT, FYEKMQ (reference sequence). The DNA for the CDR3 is TGTGCCAGCAGCTTAGAAGCGGGAGTGAACACCGGGGAGCTGTTTTTT. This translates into CASSLEAGVNTGELFF. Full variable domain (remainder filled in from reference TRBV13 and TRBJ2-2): AAGVIQSPRHLIKEKRETATLKCYPIPRHDTVYWYQQGPGQDPQFLISFYEKMQSDKGSIPDRFSAQQFSDYHSELNMSSLELGDSALYFCASSLEAGVNTGELFFGEGSRLTVL.

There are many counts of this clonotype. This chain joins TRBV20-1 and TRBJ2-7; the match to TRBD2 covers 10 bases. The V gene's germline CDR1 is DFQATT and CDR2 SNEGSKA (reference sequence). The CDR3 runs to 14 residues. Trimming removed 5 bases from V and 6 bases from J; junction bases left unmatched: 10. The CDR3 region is CSAQRGGDTSEQYF. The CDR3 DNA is TGCAGTGCTCAGCGGGGGGGGGACACCAGCGAGCAGTACTTC.

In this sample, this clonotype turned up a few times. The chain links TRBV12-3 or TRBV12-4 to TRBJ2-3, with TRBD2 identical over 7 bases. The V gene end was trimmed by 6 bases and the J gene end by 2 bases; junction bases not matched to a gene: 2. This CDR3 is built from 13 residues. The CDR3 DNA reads TGTGCCAGCAGGAGGGACTACACAGATACGCAGTATTTT. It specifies CASRRDYTDTQYF.

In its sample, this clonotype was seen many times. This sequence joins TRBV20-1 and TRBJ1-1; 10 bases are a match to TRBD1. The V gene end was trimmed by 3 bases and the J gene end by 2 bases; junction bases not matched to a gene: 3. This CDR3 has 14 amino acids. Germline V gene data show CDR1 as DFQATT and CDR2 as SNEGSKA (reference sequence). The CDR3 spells CSARWTGGNTEAFF. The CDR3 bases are TGCAGTGCTAGGTGGACAGGGGGAAACACTGAAGCTTTCTTT.

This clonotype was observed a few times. DNA of the CDR3: TGTGCCAGCAGGGAAGGGCTGAGGGTTTTGAATGAGCAGTTCTTC. Amino acids: CASREGLRVLNEQFF. This rearrangement joins TRBV7-8 to TRBJ2-1, with TRBD2 as a possible D gene (5 bases). Trimming left V 6 bases short and J 7 bases short, with 19 bases between. From germline, CDR1 is SGHVS and CDR2 FQNEAQ. The CDR3 runs to 15 residues. Variable domain in full (rest from reference TRBV7-8 and TRBJ2-1): GAGVSQSPRYKVAKRGQDVALRCDPISGHVSLFWYQQALGQGPEFLTYFQNEAQLDKSGLPSDRFFAERPEGSVSTLKIQRTQQEDSAVYLCASREGLRVLNEQFFGPGTRLTVL.

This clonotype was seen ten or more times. CDR3 DNA: TGTGCCAGCAGCCAACCGGGACGAGTTCTGGCAGCTTTCTTT. This sequence encodes CASSQPGRVLAAFF. The V gene is TRBV3-1, the J gene TRBJ1-1; a weak D match, TRBD1 (5 bases). Germline V gene sequence: CDR1 LGHDT, CDR2 YNNKEL (reference sequence). The V end lost 2 bases, the J end lost 10 bases, and 17 bases lay between the germline ends. The CDR3 is 14 amino acids. Complete variable domain (other parts from reference TRBV3-1 and TRBJ1-1): DTAVSQTPKYLVTQMGNDKSIKCEQNLGHDTMYWYKQDSKKFLKIMFSYNNKELIINETVPNRFSPKSPDKAHLNLHINSLELGDSAVYFCASSQPGRVLAAFFGQGTRLTVV.

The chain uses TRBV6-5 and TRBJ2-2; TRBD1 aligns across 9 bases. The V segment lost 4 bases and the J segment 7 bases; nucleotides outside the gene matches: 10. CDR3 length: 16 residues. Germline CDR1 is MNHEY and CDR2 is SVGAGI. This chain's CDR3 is CASSSDRGARGGELFF. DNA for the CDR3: TGTGCCAGCAGTTCTGACAGGGGGGCAAGGGGCGGGGAGCTGTTTTTT.

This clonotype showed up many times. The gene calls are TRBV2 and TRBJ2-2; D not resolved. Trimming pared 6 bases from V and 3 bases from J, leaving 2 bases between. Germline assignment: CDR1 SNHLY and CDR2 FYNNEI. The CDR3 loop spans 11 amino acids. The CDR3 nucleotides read TGTGCCAGCAGGGACACCGGGGAGCTGTTTTTT. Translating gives CASRDTGELFF.

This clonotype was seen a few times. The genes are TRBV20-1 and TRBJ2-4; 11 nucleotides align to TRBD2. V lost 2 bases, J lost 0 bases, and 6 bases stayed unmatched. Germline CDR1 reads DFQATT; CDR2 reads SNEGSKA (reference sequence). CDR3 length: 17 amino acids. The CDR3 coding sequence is TGCAGTGCTAGATTATTTCTAGCGGGGGGAGCCAAAAACATTCAGTACTTC. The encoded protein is CSARLFLAGGAKNIQYF.

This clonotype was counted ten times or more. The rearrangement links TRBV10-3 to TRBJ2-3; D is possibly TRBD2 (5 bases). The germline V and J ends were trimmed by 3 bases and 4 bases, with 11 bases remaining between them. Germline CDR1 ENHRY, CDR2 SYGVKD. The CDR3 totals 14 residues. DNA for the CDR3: TGTGCCATCAGTGACCCCCTCGGGGCAGATACGCAGTATTTT. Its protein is CAISDPLGADTQYF.

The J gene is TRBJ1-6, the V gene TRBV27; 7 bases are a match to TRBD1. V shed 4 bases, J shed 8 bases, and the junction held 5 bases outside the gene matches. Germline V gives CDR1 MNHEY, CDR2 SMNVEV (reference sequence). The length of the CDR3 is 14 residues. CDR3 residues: CASSWGQRHSPLHF. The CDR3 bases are TGTGCCAGCAGTTGGGGACAGAGGCATTCACCCCTCCACTTT.

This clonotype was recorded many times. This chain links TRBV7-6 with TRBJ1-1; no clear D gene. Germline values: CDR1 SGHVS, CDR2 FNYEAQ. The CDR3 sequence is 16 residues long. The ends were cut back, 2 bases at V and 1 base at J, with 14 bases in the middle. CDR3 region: CASSLSSGPPNTEAFF. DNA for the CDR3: TGTGCCAGCAGCTTATCCTCTGGTCCTCCGAACACTGAAGCTTTCTTT. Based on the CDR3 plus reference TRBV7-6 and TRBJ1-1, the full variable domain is GAGVSQSPRYKVTKRGQDVALRCDPISGHVSLYWYRQALGQGPEFLTYFNYEAQQDKSGLPNDRFSAERPEGSISTLTIQRTEQRDSAMYRCASSLSSGPPNTEAFFGQGTRLTVV.

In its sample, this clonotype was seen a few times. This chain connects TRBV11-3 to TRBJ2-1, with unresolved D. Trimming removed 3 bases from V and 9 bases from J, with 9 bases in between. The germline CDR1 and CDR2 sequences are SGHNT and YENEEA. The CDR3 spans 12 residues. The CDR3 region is CASSFNYGEQFF. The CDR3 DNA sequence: TGTGCCAGCAGCTTTAATTACGGTGAGCAGTTCTTC.

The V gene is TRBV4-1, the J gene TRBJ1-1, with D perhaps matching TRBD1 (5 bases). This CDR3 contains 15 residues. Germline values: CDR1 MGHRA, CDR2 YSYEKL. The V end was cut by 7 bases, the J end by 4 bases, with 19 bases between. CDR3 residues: CASTPGGVSGTEAFF. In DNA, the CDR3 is TGCGCCAGCACTCCTGGGGGGGTAAGTGGCACTGAAGCTTTCTTT.